Listed below are T cell receptor beta chains from one sample, sequenced in a study of blood T cell repertoires in COVID-19. Sequencing was performed with immunoSEQ multiplex PCR; in TCRdb, only in-frame clones are kept and a portion is missing. The sample gives 80,000 to 100,000 clones, over 70% of which show up once; about 4.1% is in the top ten. The sample taken for sequencing was peripheral blood. These receptors all stem from a man between 60 and 70 years old with acute or convalescent COVID-19. The CDR3 runs from the conserved cysteine through the conserved F or W. Each record gives: clone size, V gene, D gene, J gene, CDR3 DNA, CDR3 protein. The D gene is left open where the match is weak. The listing skips clone size in some rows; elsewhere it reads once, few, many or a size class.

.,TRBV24-1,TRBD1,TRBJ1-1,TGTGCCACCAGTGATTTTACCCGGACAGGGGGCACTGAAGCTTTCTTT,CATSDFTRTGGTEAFF
.,TRBV6-2/TRBV6-3,.,TRBJ1-2,TGTGCCAGCAGTTACATGTCGGACTATGGCTACACCTTC,CASSYMSDYGYTF
.,TRBV5-1,TRBD1,TRBJ2-3,TGCGCCACCCGACAGGGGGCGAACACAGATACGCAGTATTTT,CATRQGANTDTQYF
once,TRBV28,TRBD1,TRBJ1-5,TGTGCCAGCAGTCCGATCCCCTCGGACAGGGCTTACAATCAGCCCCAGCATTTT,CASSPIPSDRAYNQPQHF
.,TRBV10-2,TRBD1,TRBJ1-2,TGCGCCAGCAGTGATGGACAGGTCTATGGCTACACCTTC,CASSDGQVYGYTF
few,TRBV6-5,TRBD1,TRBJ1-3,TGTGCCAGCAGCGAGGGACAGGTCTCTGGAAACACCATATATTTT,CASSEGQVSGNTIYF
.,TRBV7-2,TRBD2,TRBJ2-4,TGTGCCAGCAGCTTAATCGTTACGGAAGCGGGAGGACCCAAAAACATTCAGTACTTC,CASSLIVTEAGGPKNIQYF
.,TRBV27,.,TRBJ1-5,TGTGCCAGCAGTTTATTTTCCGGGCAGCCCCAGCATTTT,CASSLFSGQPQHF
.,TRBV5-1,.,TRBJ2-7,TGCGCCAGCAGCCCGCCGGACAGCTACGAGCAGTACTTC,CASSPPDSYEQYF
.,TRBV4-3,.,TRBJ2-1,TGCGCCAGCAGCCAAGTTGGCGGCAATGAGCAGTTCTTC,CASSQVGGNEQFF
.,TRBV10-3,TRBD1,TRBJ1-1,TGTGCCATCAGTGGACAGGGCTCGAACACTGAAGCTTTCTTT,CAISGQGSNTEAFF
.,TRBV7-3,TRBD2,TRBJ2-2,TGTGCCAGCAGCTTAACTCCGGGAGGGTTCGGGGAGCTGTTTTTT,CASSLTPGGFGELFF
.,TRBV5-1,TRBD1,TRBJ2-7,TGCGCCAGCAGCTTGGTGCAGGGACAGGGGGTTCTAAGGGAGTACTTC,CASSLVQGQGVLREYF
.,TRBV7-9,TRBD1,TRBJ1-2,TGTGCCAGCAGCTTAACAACAGGGGGATATGGCTACACCTTC,CASSLTTGGYGYTF
.,TRBV27,TRBD1,TRBJ2-1,TGTGCCAGCAGTTTATACGGCTTCGGGACAGGGCGCAATGAGCAGTTCTTC,CASSLYGFGTGRNEQFF
.,TRBV24-1,TRBD1,TRBJ2-5,TGTGCCACCAGTGGTGCGCTAGGGGGCAGGGAGACCCAGTACTTC,CATSGALGGRETQYF
once,TRBV7-3,TRBD2,TRBJ2-2,TGTGCCAGCAGCCTAGCGGGAGGGCTCCCTCTCCTCGGGGAGCTGTTTTTT,CASSLAGGLPLLGELFF
.,TRBV15,.,TRBJ1-6,TGTGCCACCAGCAGAGATCCCACAGGGCTCGGTTCACCCCTCCACTTT,CATSRDPTGLGSPLHF
.,TRBV6-1,TRBD1,TRBJ1-5,TGTGCCAGCAGTGAAGGGACAGGACAGAGCAATCAGCCCCAGCATTTT,CASSEGTGQSNQPQHF
few,TRBV3-1/TRBV3-2,TRBD1,TRBJ2-7,TGTGCCAGCAGCCAGGCTATTTGGGACAGGGTTTCCGGGGAGCAGTACTTC,CASSQAIWDRVSGEQYF
.,TRBV27,TRBD2,TRBJ2-5,TGTGCCAGCTCCAAACCTGCCAGCGGGGACTCCCGAGAGACCCAGTACTTC,CASSKPASGDSRETQYF
.,TRBV7-9,TRBD2,TRBJ2-5,TGTGCCAGCCTGGATAGCGGGAGAGGAGAGACCCAGTACTTC,CASLDSGRGETQYF
.,TRBV5-1,.,TRBJ1-1,TGCGCCAGCAGCTGGGGAGACTTCGCAGGCCCGAACACTGAAGCTTTCTTT,CASSWGDFAGPNTEAFF
.,TRBV9,TRBD2,TRBJ2-7,TGTGCCAGCAGCGTAGGGACTAGCGGGAGAACCTACGAGCAGTACTTC,CASSVGTSGRTYEQYF
.,TRBV5-4,.,TRBJ2-7,TGTGCCAGCAGCCCAGACTCCTACGAGCAGTACTTC,CASSPDSYEQYF
.,TRBV23-1,.,TRBJ1-2,TGCGCCAGCAGTCCCAACAGGGTCTTTAGTTCGTATGGCTACACCTTC,CASSPNRVFSSYGYTF
few,TRBV7-9,.,TRBJ2-7,TGTGCCAGCAGGCAGGGAGGTTATAGCGAGCAGTACTTC,CASRQGGYSEQYF
once,TRBV6-5,TRBD1,TRBJ1-1,TGTGCCAGCAGTTACTCGCAGGGGGCCGGCACTGAAGCTTTCTTT,CASSYSQGAGTEAFF
.,TRBV11-3,.,TRBJ2-1,TGTGCCAGCAGCGCTCGGGGGTTTGATGAGCAGTTCTTC,CASSARGFDEQFF
.,TRBV7-9,.,TRBJ1-6,TGTGCCAGCAGCTTATGGGGCGCCGGAGACGATTCACCCCTCCACTTT,CASSLWGAGDDSPLHF
.,TRBV28,TRBD2,TRBJ2-2,TGTGCCAGCACAGGGACTAGCGGGAGTTACACCGGGGAGCTGTTTTTT,CASTGTSGSYTGELFF
.,TRBV19,.,TRBJ2-7,TGTGCCAGTAGTCCAGGGATGGGATACGAGCAGTACTTC,CASSPGMGYEQYF
.,TRBV5-1,.,TRBJ2-1,TGCGCCAGCAGCGGAGGGACCACTTACTCCTACAATGAGCAGTTCTTC,CASSGGTTYSYNEQFF
.,TRBV9,TRBD2,TRBJ2-1,TGTGCCAGCAGCGTAGGTGTTCGACTAGCGGGAGGTTCTGATGAGCAGTTCTTC,CASSVGVRLAGGSDEQFF
.,TRBV3-1/TRBV3-2,TRBD1,TRBJ1-2,TGTGCCAGCAGCCAAGACCTCGACAGGGGGCGATGGGGCTACACCTTC,CASSQDLDRGRWGYTF
.,TRBV28,.,TRBJ1-2,TGTGCCAGCAGTTTAGGCGGAGCAATTAACTATGGCCACACCTTC,CASSLGGAINYGHTF
.,TRBV6-2/TRBV6-3,.,TRBJ2-7,TGTGCCAGCAGCTTCAGTGTCCCTGTCGAGCAGTACTTC,CASSFSVPVEQYF
.,TRBV27,.,TRBJ2-7,TGTGCCAGCAGTTTATCCCAGGCACTCAGTTCCGAGCAGTACTTC,CASSLSQALSSEQYF
.,TRBV12-3/TRBV12-4,TRBD1,TRBJ2-7,TGTGCCAGCAGTTCCAAGACAGGGGCCGAGCAGTACTTC,CASSSKTGAEQYF